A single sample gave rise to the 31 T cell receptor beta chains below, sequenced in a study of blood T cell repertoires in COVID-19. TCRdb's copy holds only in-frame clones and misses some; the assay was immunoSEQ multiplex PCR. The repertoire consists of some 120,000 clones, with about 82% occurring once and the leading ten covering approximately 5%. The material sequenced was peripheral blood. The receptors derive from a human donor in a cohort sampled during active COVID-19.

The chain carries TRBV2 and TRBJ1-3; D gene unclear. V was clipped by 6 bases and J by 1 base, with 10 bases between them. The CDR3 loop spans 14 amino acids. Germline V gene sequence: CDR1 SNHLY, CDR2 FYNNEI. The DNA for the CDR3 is TGTGCCAGCAGCGAACCTAGATCTGGAAACACCATATATTTT. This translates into CASSEPRSGNTIYF.

The CDR3 protein is CAWSVSRSSGNTIYF. CDR3 sequence (DNA): TGTGCCTGGAGTGTATCCCGTAGCTCTGGAAACACCATATATTTT. V is TRBV30 and J is TRBJ1-3, with D uncertain. V shed 0 bases and J shed 0 bases, with 9 bases lying between them. This CDR3 is built from 15 residues. Germline V gene sequence: CDR1 GTSNPN, CDR2 SVGIG (reference sequence).

CDR3 in amino acids: CASSFHGTTQVDTQYF. The DNA of the CDR3 is TGTGCCAGTAGTTTTCACGGGACTACGCAAGTAGATACGCAGTATTTT. J is TRBJ2-3 and V is TRBV19; 7 nucleotides agree with TRBD2. Unmatched junction bases numbered 13, after V lost 5 bases and J lost 5 bases. This CDR3 region has 16 residues. Germline V lookup: CDR1 LNHDA, CDR2 SQIVND (reference sequence).

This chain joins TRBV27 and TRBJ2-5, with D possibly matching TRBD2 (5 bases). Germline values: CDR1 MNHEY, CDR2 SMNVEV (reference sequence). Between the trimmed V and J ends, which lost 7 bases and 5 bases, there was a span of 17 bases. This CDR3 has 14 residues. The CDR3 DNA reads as TGTGCCAGCAATAGACCCGGCCCGGGGGAGACCCAGTACTTC. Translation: CASNRPGPGETQYF.

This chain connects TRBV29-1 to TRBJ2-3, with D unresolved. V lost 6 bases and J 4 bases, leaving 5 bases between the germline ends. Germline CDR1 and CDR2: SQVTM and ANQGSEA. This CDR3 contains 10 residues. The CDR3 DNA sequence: TGCAGCGTATCGGCAGATACGCAGTATTTT. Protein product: CSVSADTQYF.

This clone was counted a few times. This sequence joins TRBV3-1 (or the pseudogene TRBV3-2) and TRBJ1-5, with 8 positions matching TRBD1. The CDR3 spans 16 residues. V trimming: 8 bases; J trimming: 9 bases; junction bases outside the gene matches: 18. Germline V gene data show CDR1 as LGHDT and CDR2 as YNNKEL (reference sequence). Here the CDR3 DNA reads TGTGCCAGCCAACTTGGGACAGGCCCCACCGGTGGGCCCCAGCATTTT. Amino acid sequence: CASQLGTGPTGGPQHF.

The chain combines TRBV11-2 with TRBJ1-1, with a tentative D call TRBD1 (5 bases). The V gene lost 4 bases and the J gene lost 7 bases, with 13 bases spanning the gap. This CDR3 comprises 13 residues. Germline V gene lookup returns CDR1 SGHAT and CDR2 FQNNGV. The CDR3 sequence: CASSSSPGNEAFF. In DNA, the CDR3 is TGTGCCAGCAGCTCCTCCCCAGGGAATGAAGCTTTCTTT.

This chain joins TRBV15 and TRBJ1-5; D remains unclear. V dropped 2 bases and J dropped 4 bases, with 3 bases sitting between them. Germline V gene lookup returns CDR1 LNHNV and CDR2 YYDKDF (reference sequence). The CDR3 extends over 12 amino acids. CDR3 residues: CATSRQNQPQHF. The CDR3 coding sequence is TGTGCCACCAGCAGACAAAATCAGCCCCAGCATTTT.

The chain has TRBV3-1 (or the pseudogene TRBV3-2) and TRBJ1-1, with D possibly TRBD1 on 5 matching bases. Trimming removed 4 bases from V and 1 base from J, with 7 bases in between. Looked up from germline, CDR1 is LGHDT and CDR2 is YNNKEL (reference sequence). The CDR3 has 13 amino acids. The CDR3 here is CASSPRGNTEAFF. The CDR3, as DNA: TGTGCCAGCAGCCCTAGGGGGAACACTGAAGCTTTCTTT.

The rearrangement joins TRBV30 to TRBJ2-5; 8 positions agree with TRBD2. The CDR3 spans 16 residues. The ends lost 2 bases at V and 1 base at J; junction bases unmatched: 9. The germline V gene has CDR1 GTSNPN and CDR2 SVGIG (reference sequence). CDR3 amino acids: CAWSRVRGGFQETQYF. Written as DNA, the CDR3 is TGTGCCTGGAGTCGGGTCCGGGGGGGGTTCCAAGAGACCCAGTACTTC.

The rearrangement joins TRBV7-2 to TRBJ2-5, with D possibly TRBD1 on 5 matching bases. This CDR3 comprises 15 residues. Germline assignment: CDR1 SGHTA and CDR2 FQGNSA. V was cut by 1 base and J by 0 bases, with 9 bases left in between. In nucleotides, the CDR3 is TGTGCCAGCAGCTTAGGGGGCGCACACCAAGAGACCCAGTACTTC. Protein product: CASSLGGAHQETQYF. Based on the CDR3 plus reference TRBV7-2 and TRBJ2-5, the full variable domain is GAGVSQSPSNKVTEKGKDVELRCDPISGHTALYWYRQSLGQGLEFLIYFQGNSAPDKSGLPSDRFSAERTGGSVSTLTIQRTQQEDSAVYLCASSLGGAHQETQYFGPGTRLLVL.

The CDR3 nucleotides read TGTGCCAGCAAACTAGCGGTTAGCACAGATACGCAGTATTTT. Encoded protein: CASKLAVSTDTQYF. This chain uses TRBV7-9 with TRBJ2-3, with 8 bases identical to TRBD2. CDR3 length: 14 residues. Germline V lookup: CDR1 SEHNR, CDR2 FQNEAQ (reference sequence). J gave up 0 bases and V 7 bases, and 3 bases lay outside the gene matches. The entire variable domain, with the rest obtained from reference TRBV7-9 and TRBJ2-3, is as follows: DTGVSQNPRHKITKRGQNVTFRCDPISEHNRLYWYRQTLGQGPEFLTYFQNEAQLEKSRLLSDRFSAERPKGSFSTLEIQRTEQGDSAMYLCASKLAVSTDTQYFGPGTRLTVL.

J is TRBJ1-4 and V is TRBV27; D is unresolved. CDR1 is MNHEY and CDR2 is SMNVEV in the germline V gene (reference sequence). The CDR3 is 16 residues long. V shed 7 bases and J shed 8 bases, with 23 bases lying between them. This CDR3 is CASTSAGGRTHEKLFF. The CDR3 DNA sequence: TGTGCCAGCACTTCTGCCGGTGGGAGGACCCACGAAAAACTGTTTTTT.

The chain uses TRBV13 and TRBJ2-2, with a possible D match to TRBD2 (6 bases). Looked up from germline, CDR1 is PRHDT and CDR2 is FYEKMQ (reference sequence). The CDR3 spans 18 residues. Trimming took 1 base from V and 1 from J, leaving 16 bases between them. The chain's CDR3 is CASSLEGLGGMNTGELFF. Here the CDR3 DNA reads TGTGCCAGCAGCTTAGAGGGACTCGGGGGTATGAACACCGGGGAGCTGTTTTTT.

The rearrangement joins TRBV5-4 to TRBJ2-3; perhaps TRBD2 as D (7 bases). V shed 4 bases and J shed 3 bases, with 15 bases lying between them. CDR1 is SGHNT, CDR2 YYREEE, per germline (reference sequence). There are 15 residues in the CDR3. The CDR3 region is CASSNEGGGTDTQYF. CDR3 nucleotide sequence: TGTGCCAGCAGCAATGAGGGGGGAGGGACAGATACGCAGTATTTT.

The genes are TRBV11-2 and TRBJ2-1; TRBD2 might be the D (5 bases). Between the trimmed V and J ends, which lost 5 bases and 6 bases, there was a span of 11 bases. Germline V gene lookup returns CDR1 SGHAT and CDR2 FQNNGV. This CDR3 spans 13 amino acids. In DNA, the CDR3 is TGTGCCAGCAGCAATCTAGCTTTCAATGAGCAGTTCTTC. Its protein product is CASSNLAFNEQFF.

DNA for the CDR3: TGTGCCAGCATTCGGACTGGCTCTGGAAACACCATATATTTT. Translated, it gives CASIRTGSGNTIYF. V is TRBV28 and J is TRBJ1-3; D call uncertain. The germline gives CDR1 MDHEN, CDR2 SYDVKM. The CDR3 is 14 amino acids. Trimming took off 7 bases at V and 0 bases at J, with 10 bases between the two ends.

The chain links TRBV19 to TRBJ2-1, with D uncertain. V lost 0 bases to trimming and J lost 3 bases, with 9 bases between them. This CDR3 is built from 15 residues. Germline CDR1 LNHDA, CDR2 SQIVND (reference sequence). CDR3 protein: CASSIDGGRYNEQFF. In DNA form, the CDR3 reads TGTGCCAGTAGTATAGATGGCGGCCGCTACAATGAGCAGTTCTTC.

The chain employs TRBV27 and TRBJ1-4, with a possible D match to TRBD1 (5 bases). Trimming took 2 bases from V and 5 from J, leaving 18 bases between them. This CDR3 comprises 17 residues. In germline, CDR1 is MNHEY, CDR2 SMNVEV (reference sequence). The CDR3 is CASSLRPPTRGNEKLFF. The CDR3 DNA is TGTGCCAGCAGTTTACGTCCCCCAACGCGGGGCAATGAAAAACTGTTTTTT.

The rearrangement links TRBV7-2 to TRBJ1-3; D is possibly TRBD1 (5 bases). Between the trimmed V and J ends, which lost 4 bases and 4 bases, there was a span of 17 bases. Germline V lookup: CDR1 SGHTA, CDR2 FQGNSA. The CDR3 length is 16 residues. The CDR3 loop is CASSSSAGTEGNTIYF. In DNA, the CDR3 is TGTGCCAGCAGCTCGAGTGCCGGGACTGAAGGAAACACCATATATTTT.

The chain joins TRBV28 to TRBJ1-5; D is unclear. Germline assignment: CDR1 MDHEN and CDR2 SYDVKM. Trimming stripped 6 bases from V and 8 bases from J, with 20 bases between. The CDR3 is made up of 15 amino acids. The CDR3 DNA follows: TGTGCCAGCAGCAAAGGTCCGGGTTATTCGGAGCCCCAGCATTTT. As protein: CASSKGPGYSEPQHF.

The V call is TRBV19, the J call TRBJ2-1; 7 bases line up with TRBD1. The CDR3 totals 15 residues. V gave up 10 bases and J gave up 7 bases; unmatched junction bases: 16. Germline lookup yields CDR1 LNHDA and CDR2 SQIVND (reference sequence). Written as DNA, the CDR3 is TGTGCCACCCATCGGCCAGGGGGAAGTAAGAATGAGCAGTTCTTC. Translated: CATHRPGGSKNEQFF.

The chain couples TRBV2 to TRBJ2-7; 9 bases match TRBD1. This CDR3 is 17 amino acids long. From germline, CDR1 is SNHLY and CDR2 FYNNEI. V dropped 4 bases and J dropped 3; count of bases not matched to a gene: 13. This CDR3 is CASSGGTGHEGDYEQYF. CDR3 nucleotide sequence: TGTGCCAGCAGTGGCGGGACAGGGCACGAGGGGGACTACGAGCAGTACTTC.

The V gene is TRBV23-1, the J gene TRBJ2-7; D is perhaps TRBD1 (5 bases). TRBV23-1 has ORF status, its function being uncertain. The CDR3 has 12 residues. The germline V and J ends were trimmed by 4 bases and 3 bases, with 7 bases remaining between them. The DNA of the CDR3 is TGCGCCAGCAGTCGGCAGGGCTACGAGCAGTACTTC. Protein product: CASSRQGYEQYF.

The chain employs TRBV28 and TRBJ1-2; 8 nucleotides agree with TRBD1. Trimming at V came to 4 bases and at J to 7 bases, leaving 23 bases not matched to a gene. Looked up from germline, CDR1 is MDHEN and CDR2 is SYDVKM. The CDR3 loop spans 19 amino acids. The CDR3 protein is CASSYFALGQGIGQGGYTF. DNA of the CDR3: TGTGCCAGCAGTTATTTTGCCCTAGGACAGGGCATTGGTCAGGGTGGCTACACCTTC.

The CDR3 region is CASSLYRTSGTISYEQYF. The CDR3 DNA reads as TGTGCCAGCAGCTTGTACAGAACTAGCGGCACGATCTCCTACGAGCAGTACTTC. The chain is built from TRBV5-5 and TRBJ2-7, with TRBD2 matching over 8 bases. CDR1 SGHKS and CDR2 YYEKEE come from the germline V gene (reference sequence). The trim removed 1 base at V and 0 bases at J, leaving 12 bases unmatched. The CDR3 extends over 18 amino acids.

CDR3 in DNA: TGTGCCAGCAGCTTGATCGTCAGGGGCTTCTACGAGCAGTACTTC. This translates into CASSLIVRGFYEQYF. The chain is built from TRBV7-9 and TRBJ2-7, with TRBD1 as a possible D gene (6 bases). The CDR3 has 15 residues. Trimming removed 3 bases at V and 3 bases at J, with 15 bases between. The germline CDR1 and CDR2 sequences are SEHNR and FQNEAQ (reference sequence).

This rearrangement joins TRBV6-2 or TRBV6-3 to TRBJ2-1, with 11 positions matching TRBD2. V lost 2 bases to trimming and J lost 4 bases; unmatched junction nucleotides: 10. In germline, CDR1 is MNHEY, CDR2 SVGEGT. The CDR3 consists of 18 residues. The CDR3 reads CASSYGGTSGYPYNEQFF. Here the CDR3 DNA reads TGTGCCAGCAGTTACGGGGGGACTAGCGGTTATCCTTACAATGAGCAGTTCTTC.

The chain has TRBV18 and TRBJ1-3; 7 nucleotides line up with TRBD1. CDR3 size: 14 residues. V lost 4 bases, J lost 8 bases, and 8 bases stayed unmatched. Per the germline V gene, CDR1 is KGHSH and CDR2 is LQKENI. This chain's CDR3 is CASSLDRVKDTIYF. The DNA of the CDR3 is TGTGCCAGCTCACTCGACAGGGTTAAGGACACCATATATTTT. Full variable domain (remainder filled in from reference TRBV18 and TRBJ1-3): NAGVMQNPRHLVRRRGQEARLRCSPMKGHSHVYWYRQLPEEGLKFMVYLQKENIIDESGMPKERFSAEFPKEGPSILRIQQVVRGDSAAYFCASSLDRVKDTIYFGEGSWLTVV.

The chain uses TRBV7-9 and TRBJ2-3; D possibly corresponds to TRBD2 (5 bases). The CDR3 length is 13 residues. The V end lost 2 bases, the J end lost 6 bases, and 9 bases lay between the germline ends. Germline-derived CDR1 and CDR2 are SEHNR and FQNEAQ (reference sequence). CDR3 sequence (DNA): TGTGCCAGCAGCTTACTAGCAGGCGATACGCAGTATTTT. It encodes CASSLLAGDTQYF.

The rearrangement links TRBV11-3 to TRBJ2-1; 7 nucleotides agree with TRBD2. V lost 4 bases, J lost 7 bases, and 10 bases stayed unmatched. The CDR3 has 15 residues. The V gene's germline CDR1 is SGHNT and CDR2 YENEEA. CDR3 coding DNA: TGTGCCAGCAGCTCCCCCCCGACTAGCAGAAATGAGCAGTTCTTC. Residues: CASSSPPTSRNEQFF.